The TCR beta chain under discussion was sequenced for a study of blood T cell repertoires in COVID-19 (dated by TCRdb to the early 2020s). For context, the study as a whole: Samples covering the acute and convalescent phases of COVID-19 were provided by collaborators in the United States, Italy and Spain. The material from the prospective study consisted of cDNA or gDNA derived from T cells, B-cell-depleted T cells, or PBMCs. The dataset comprised deeply sampled blood TCRbeta repertoires from subjects exposed to, actively infected with, or recovered from COVID-19. A de-identified subject ID, COVID-19 status, age in years and sex were almost always included in the sample metadata. The repertoires were made available in a free public database intended to serve as a resource for research on the immune response to SARS-CoV-2. Samples came from the ongoing ImmuneRACE study (first 160 participants) plus 1,254 subjects from 6 global collaborators. HLA class I and class II types, where available, came from metadata supplied by the sample provider rather than from assay-based typing.

On the study overall, not on this receptor specifically: Clinical and demographic metadata were provided uncurated, with the amount varying by source and participant.

V drops 3 bases and J drops 7 bases, leaving 16 bases in between. The CDR3 covers 14 residues, taking in both the cysteine and the phenylalanine. The retained sequence is limited to the CDR3, 42 bases, with the frame set at the first base. The germline V gene provides CDR1 SGHRS and CDR2 YFSETQ. TCRbeta CDR3 regions were amplified from genomic DNA by means of the immunoSEQ Assay, a bias-controlled multiplex PCR. The source study handled its data this way. Nucleated cell counts per sample were estimated from amplification of reference gene primers within the assay. To quantify the absolute abundance of each unique TCRbeta CDR3 rearrangement, sequence reads were collapsed and filtered. For each sample, productive Simpson clonality was calculated as the square root of Simpson's diversity index across productive rearrangements. This is the immuneACCESS table as TCRdb keeps it, with only in-frame sequences that have V and J called. A part of the clones is gone; compared with another copy, unresolved V genes explain less than half, and the rest is unexplained. That table is the source of V, J and clone size, and D and trimming were worked out from the DNA. Counted in this sample were about 36,000 clones; just under 85% of them appeared once. The top ten constitute approximately 15% of the sample.

The collaborating institutions used their own protocols to collect whole blood in K2EDTA tubes. For TCRbeta analysis, collaborators shipped samples as frozen whole blood, isolated PBMCs, or DNA extracted from either of those sample types. For this clone: Its antigen is currently not known. The record has no base qualities; no much larger clone is one base away.

Sequences were obtained from peripheral blood. This receptor was obtained from a human donor in a cohort sampled during active COVID-19. The chain was built from TRBV5-1 and TRBJ1-2; TRBD1 is perhaps the D gene, given 6 matching bases. The DNA is TGCGCCAGCAGCTCAAAGACAGGAGCATCTGGCTACACCTTC. This translates into CASSSKTGASGYTF.